This TCR beta chain emerged from a study of blood T cell repertoires in COVID-19. In the original workflow: Cell counts per sample came from amplifying reference gene primers. Libraries were prepared by immunoSEQ multiplex PCR; TCRdb keeps only in-frame clonotypes and omits some of them. V and J calls and clone size come straight from that table; D and trimming were deduced from the DNA. The top ten clones hold 3% to 4% of a sample with 75,000 to 95,000 clones, around 74% of them seen once. There are 17 residues in the CDR3. Germline CDR1 SGDLS, CDR2 YYNGEE. Between the trimmed V and J ends, which lost 0 bases and 4 bases, there was a span of 18 bases.

The chain joins TRBV9 to TRBJ2-3; a possible D gene is TRBD1 (6 bases). Sequenced sample: peripheral blood. This clonotype originated in an older man with COVID-19, enrolled during active disease. In DNA, the CDR3 is TGTGCCAGCAGCGTAGCCGGTAACAGGGAATGGGCAGATACGCAGTATTTT. Translating gives CASSVAGNREWADTQYF.